One and the same sample provided the 24 T cell receptor beta chains below, sequenced in a study of blood T cell repertoires in COVID-19. Sequenced by immunoSEQ multiplex PCR; TCRdb stores in-frame clones only, minus some. The table records 190,000 or so clones, roughly nine tenths of them present only once. Sequencing was carried out using PBMCs or T cells enriched from blood (not recorded which). These receptors all stem from a woman under 30 who had recovered from COVID-19.

The genes are TRBV5-6 and TRBJ2-7; 9 nucleotides agree with TRBD2. CDR3 length equals 14 residues. Germline V gene lookup returns CDR1 SGHDT and CDR2 YYEEEE. Unmatched junction bases numbered 6, after V lost 3 bases and J lost 5 bases. DNA of the CDR3: TGTGCCAGCAGCTCGCGCGGGAGGGTGGACGAGCAGTACTTC. It translates to CASSSRGRVDEQYF.

The chain recombines TRBV9 with TRBJ2-1; 8 bases match TRBD1. The CDR3 is 13 amino acids. Trimming removed 2 bases from V and 8 bases from J; junction bases left unmatched: 3. The germline V gene has CDR1 SGDLS and CDR2 YYNGEE. Here the CDR3 reads CASSVQGADEQFF. The CDR3 nucleotides read TGTGCCAGCAGCGTCCAGGGGGCGGATGAGCAGTTCTTC. The variable domain in full, completed from reference TRBV9 and TRBJ2-1, reads DSGVTQTPKHLITATGQRVTLRCSPRSGDLSVYWYQQSLDQGLQFLIQYYNGEERAKGNILERFSAQQFPDLHSELNLSSLELGDSALYFCASSVQGADEQFFGPGTRLTVL.

The V and J genes are TRBV9 and TRBJ1-5; D call uncertain. CDR1 SGDLS and CDR2 YYNGEE come from the germline V gene. V lost 4 bases and J lost 7, with 15 bases in between. The CDR3 runs to 14 residues. The CDR3 DNA reads TGTGCCAGCAGCCACACTGACGGAGGACAGCCCCAGCATTTT. Amino acids: CASSHTDGGQPQHF.

The gene calls are TRBV7-9 and TRBJ1-5, with D hard to call. Germline values: CDR1 SEHNR, CDR2 FQNEAQ (reference sequence). V shed 5 bases and J shed 11 bases, with 13 bases lying between them. CDR3 length: 12 residues. The CDR3 DNA is TGTGCCAGCAGCACCCGAACAAGTTCCCAGCATTTT. Its translation is CASSTRTSSQHF.

This clone was picked up one time. This chain joins TRBV5-5 and TRBJ1-4; 7 nucleotides agree with TRBD1. V was clipped by 4 bases and J by 13 bases; unmatched bases: 7. Germline CDR1 is SGHKS and CDR2 is YYEKEE (reference sequence). The length of the CDR3 is 12 residues. CDR3 sequence (DNA): TGTGCCAGCAGCACGCGACAGGGTCGACTGTTTTTT. Residues: CASSTRQGRLFF.

This chain uses TRBV9 with TRBJ1-2; D is undetermined. Germline loops: CDR1 SGDLS, CDR2 YYNGEE. The V gene lost 0 bases and the J gene lost 4 bases, with 13 bases spanning the gap. This CDR3 comprises 15 residues. CDR3 loop: CASSVAPDSAYGYTF. The CDR3 region has the DNA TGTGCCAGCAGCGTAGCTCCGGACTCGGCCTATGGCTACACCTTC. Using reference TRBV9 and TRBJ1-2 for the parts outside the CDR3, the full variable domain is DSGVTQTPKHLITATGQRVTLRCSPRSGDLSVYWYQQSLDQGLQFLIQYYNGEERAKGNILERFSAQQFPDLHSELNLSSLELGDSALYFCASSVAPDSAYGYTFGSGTRLTVV.

The chain uses TRBV9 and TRBJ1-6; 7 bases agree with TRBD1. The CDR3 is 14 amino acids. Germline V CDR1 and CDR2: SGDLS, YYNGEE. Trimming took 3 bases from V and 8 from J; bases not matched to a gene: 5. CDR3 in amino acids: CASSADRVYSPLHF. CDR3 nucleotides: TGTGCCAGCAGCGCAGACAGGGTATATTCACCCCTCCACTTT.

The chain joins TRBV5-4 to TRBJ2-3, with TRBD2 as a possible D gene (6 bases). This CDR3 contains 15 residues. Germline assignment: CDR1 SGHNT and CDR2 YYREEE (reference sequence). The V end lost 2 bases, the J end lost 1 base, and 11 bases lay between the germline ends. The CDR3 spells CASSFLRDGTDTQYF. CDR3 nucleotide sequence: TGTGCCAGCAGCTTTTTGCGGGACGGCACAGATACGCAGTATTTT.

This CDR3 is CASSQGPGQGPNEQFF. CDR3 nucleotides: TGCGCCAGCAGCCAAGGCCCGGGACAGGGTCCTAATGAGCAGTTCTTC. The J gene is TRBJ2-1, the V gene TRBV4-1; 9 positions agree with TRBD1. Germline CDR1 and CDR2: MGHRA and YSYEKL. CDR3 length: 16 residues. Trimming took 1 base from V and 7 from J; bases not matched to a gene: 8.

A few counts support this clone. This chain uses TRBV11-2 with TRBJ1-1; D possibly corresponds to TRBD1 (6 bases). The CDR3 covers 15 residues. Trimming shortened V by 5 bases and J by 0 bases, and 13 bases separated the two germline ends. Germline CDR1 and CDR2: SGHAT and FQNNGV. CDR3 nucleotide sequence: TGTGCCAGCAGCGAGGCCGGGACAATGAACACTGAAGCTTTCTTT. Its protein product is CASSEAGTMNTEAFF.

This chain connects TRBV6-5 to TRBJ2-7; D is perhaps TRBD1 (6 bases). The V end was cut by 10 bases, the J end by 6 bases, with 25 bases between. The germline CDR1 and CDR2 sequences are MNHEY and SVGAGI. The CDR3 totals 15 residues. CDR3 in amino acids: CATLKQGIQSSEQYF. The CDR3 DNA follows: TGTGCCACCCTCAAACAGGGAATTCAGTCCAGCGAGCAGTACTTC.

J is TRBJ2-7 and V is TRBV5-4, with D possibly matching TRBD1 (6 bases). This CDR3 has 18 residues. Germline CDR1 is SGHNT and CDR2 is YYREEE (reference sequence). The V end was cut by 4 bases, the J end by 1 base, with 24 bases between. Here the CDR3 reads CASSLNLPLGGWSYEQYF. The CDR3 region has the DNA TGTGCCAGCAGCCTGAACCTCCCGTTAGGGGGTTGGTCCTACGAGCAGTACTTC.

The chain couples TRBV3-1 (or the pseudogene TRBV3-2) to TRBJ2-1; 12 nucleotides agree with TRBD2. The germline V gene encodes CDR1 LGHDT and CDR2 YNNKEL (reference sequence). With 8 bases clipped from V and 0 bases from J, the junction kept 11 bases outside the gene matches. The CDR3 consists of 18 residues. CDR3: CASSTLAGGPSSYNEQFF. In nucleotides, the CDR3 is TGTGCCAGCTCGACCCTAGCGGGGGGGCCCAGCTCCTACAATGAGCAGTTCTTC.

V is TRBV12-5 and J is TRBJ2-7, with a possible D match to TRBD2 (6 bases). There are 12 residues in the CDR3. CDR1 and CDR2 (germline): LGHNT, FRNRAP. Trimming removed 0 bases from V and 7 bases from J, with 7 bases in between. CDR3 in amino acids: CASGLVAGEQYF. CDR3 DNA: TGTGCTAGTGGTTTGGTGGCGGGGGAGCAGTACTTC.

This chain connects TRBV28 to TRBJ1-2; D is possibly TRBD1 (6 bases). V was pared by 5 bases and J by 4 bases, with 11 bases between. This CDR3 contains 13 residues. Germline V gene data show CDR1 as MDHEN and CDR2 as SYDVKM. The CDR3 DNA follows: TGTGCCAGCAGTAGGGGGAAGTCCTATGGCTACACCTTC. It yields the protein CASSRGKSYGYTF.

To note about this clone: One end of the junction fails to match germline, which may point to a read error. The chain carries TRBV30 and TRBJ1-1; D call uncertain. In germline, CDR1 is GTSNPN, CDR2 SVGIG (reference sequence). The CDR3 has 14 residues. The CDR3 nucleotides are TGTGCCTGGAGGAAGGGAGGTATGAACGCTGAAGCTTTCTTT. Translated: CAWRKGGMNAEAFF.

This chain links TRBV27 with TRBJ2-6, with D tentatively TRBD1 (6 bases). Germline CDR1 and CDR2: MNHEY and SMNVEV (reference sequence). V was trimmed by 5 bases and J by 0 bases, leaving 8 bases between them. The CDR3 is 15 residues long. The DNA for the CDR3 is TGTGCCAGCAGTGGGGGCCCCTCTGGGGCCAACGTCCTGACTTTC. Amino acid sequence: CASSGGPSGANVLTF. Full variable domain (remainder filled in from reference TRBV27 and TRBJ2-6): EAQVTQNPRYLITVTGKKLTVTCSQNMNHEYMSWYRQDPGLGLRQIYYSMNVEVTDKGDVPEGYKVSRKEKRNFPLILESPSPNQTSLYFCASSGGPSGANVLTFGAGSRLTVL.

The chain employs TRBV14 and TRBJ1-2, with D maybe TRBD1 (5 bases). The CDR3 consists of 15 residues. From germline, CDR1 is SGHDN and CDR2 FVKESK. V lost 0 bases and J lost 4, with 12 bases in between. The CDR3 spells CASSQDSGKGYGYTF. The CDR3 nucleotides are TGTGCCAGCAGCCAAGACTCAGGGAAGGGCTATGGCTACACCTTC.

The chain couples TRBV30 to TRBJ2-1, with a weak D call TRBD1 (6 bases). CDR1 is GTSNPN and CDR2 is SVGIG in the germline V gene (reference sequence). CDR3 size: 12 residues. With 4 bases removed from V and 9 bases from J, the gap between germline ends came to 13 bases. CDR3 nucleotides: TGTGCCTGGAACAGGGTTAACGGTGAGCAGTTCTTC. Translating gives CAWNRVNGEQFF.

This clone was seen a handful of times. The chain joins TRBV5-6 to TRBJ2-5; D is possibly TRBD2 (6 bases). The germline CDR1 and CDR2 sequences are SGHDT and YYEEEE. V was pared by 1 base and J by 5 bases, with 9 bases between. The CDR3 runs to 13 residues. The CDR3 sequence: CASSLLAGETQYF. In DNA, the CDR3 is TGTGCCAGCAGCTTGCTCGCGGGGGAGACCCAGTACTTC.

The V and J genes are TRBV25-1 and TRBJ1-1; no reliable D call. CDR3 length equals 14 residues. Looked up from germline, CDR1 is MGHDK and CDR2 is SYGVNS. Trimming left V 3 bases short and J 2 bases short, with 10 bases between. The CDR3 here is CASSEAQTNTEAFF. The DNA for the CDR3 is TGTGCCAGCAGTGAGGCCCAGACAAACACTGAAGCTTTCTTT.

The rearrangement joins TRBV5-6 to TRBJ1-2, with TRBD1 identical over 8 bases. CDR3 length equals 14 residues. The junction had 2 bases not matched to a gene; V was cut back by 4 bases and J by 0 bases. In germline, CDR1 is SGHDT, CDR2 YYEEEE. This CDR3 is CASSGGQANYGYTF. CDR3 nucleotides: TGTGCCAGCAGCGGGGGACAGGCTAACTATGGCTACACCTTC.

CDR3 nucleotides: TGTGCCAGCAGTTCCAACTCACTTCGCGGGCTGATCTACGAGCAGTACTTC. It yields the protein CASSSNSLRGLIYEQYF. V is TRBV28 and J is TRBJ2-7; D may be TRBD2 (5 bases). The CDR3 covers 17 residues. Germline V CDR1 and CDR2: MDHEN, SYDVKM. V dropped 4 bases and J dropped 3 bases, with 22 bases sitting between them.

The chain carries TRBV30 and TRBJ1-3, with TRBD1 matching over 7 bases. The CDR3 contains 15 residues. The V gene's germline CDR1 is GTSNPN and CDR2 SVGIG (reference sequence). The junction had 6 bases not matched to a gene; V was cut back by 2 bases and J by 2 bases. CDR3 sequence reads: CAWSPGQSTGNTIYF. As DNA, the CDR3 is TGTGCCTGGAGTCCGGGACAGTCAACTGGAAACACCATATATTTT.